This is a list of T cell receptor beta chains from one sample in a study of blood T cell repertoires in COVID-19. Clones were sequenced by immunoSEQ multiplex PCR, and TCRdb holds only the in-frame ones, with some missing. The sample includes approximately 150,000 clones, 87% seen only once; the top ten take over 0.8%. The sample consisted of peripheral blood. The source is a woman between 50 and 59 years old with acute or convalescent COVID-19. The CDR3 runs from the conserved cysteine through the conserved F or W. Each record gives: clone size, V gene, D gene, J gene, CDR3 DNA, CDR3 protein. The D gene is left open where the match is weak. Clone size is stated in some rows and not others, as once, few, many or a class when expanded.

abundance: NA
v_gene: TRBV3-1/TRBV3-2
d_gene: NA
j_gene: TRBJ1-1
CDR3nt: TGTGCCAGCAGCCAAGAGATAGTTTCGGGGTTCACTGAAGCTTTCTTT
CDR3aa: CASSQEIVSGFTEAFF

abundance: few
v_gene: TRBV2
d_gene: NA
j_gene: TRBJ1-2
CDR3nt: TGTGCCAGCAGTGAAGCTGACAGGAACCCCTATGGCTACACCTTC
CDR3aa: CASSEADRNPYGYTF

abundance: NA
v_gene: TRBV30
d_gene: NA
j_gene: TRBJ1-1
CDR3nt: TGTGCCTGGGGGCAGAACACTGAAGCTTTCTTT
CDR3aa: CAWGQNTEAFF

abundance: NA
v_gene: TRBV23-1
d_gene: NA
j_gene: TRBJ1-5
CDR3nt: TGCGCCAGCAGTCAATCAACGGAGGGTTATCAGCCCCAGCATTTT
CDR3aa: CASSQSTEGYQPQHF

abundance: NA
v_gene: TRBV14
d_gene: TRBD1
j_gene: TRBJ1-2
CDR3nt: TGTGCCAGCAGCCAAGGCGTGGGGACAGGACGGCATTATGGCTACACCTTC
CDR3aa: CASSQGVGTGRHYGYTF

abundance: NA
v_gene: TRBV5-6
d_gene: NA
j_gene: TRBJ1-5
CDR3nt: TGTGCCAGCAGCTTGGCTGGGTGGAGTAGTAGCAATCAGCCCCAGCATTTT
CDR3aa: CASSLAGWSSSNQPQHF

abundance: once
v_gene: TRBV9
d_gene: TRBD1
j_gene: TRBJ2-5
CDR3nt: TGTGCCAGCACAGGGGGCAATGTGGAGACCCAGTACTTC
CDR3aa: CASTGGNVETQYF

abundance: NA
v_gene: TRBV6-1
d_gene: NA
j_gene: TRBJ2-4
CDR3nt: TGTGCCAGCAGTGAAGCCTCTGCCGGGACACCCGTTGGGGCCAAAAACATTCAGTACTTC
CDR3aa: CASSEASAGTPVGAKNIQYF

abundance: NA
v_gene: TRBV19
d_gene: TRBD2
j_gene: TRBJ2-2
CDR3nt: TGTGCCAGTAGTATCCAGCGGGGGGGCCCCGGGGAGCTGTTTTTT
CDR3aa: CASSIQRGGPGELFF

abundance: NA
v_gene: TRBV7-3
d_gene: TRBD1
j_gene: TRBJ2-2
CDR3nt: TGTGCCAGCAGCTTCCCGCCCAGGGGACAGGGGAGGTTTTTCGGGGAGCTGTTTTTT
CDR3aa: CASSFPPRGQGRFFGELFF

abundance: many
v_gene: TRBV7-8
d_gene: NA
j_gene: TRBJ2-1
CDR3nt: TGTGCCAGCAGTTCTAGAGCAGCCGATGAGCAGTTCTTC
CDR3aa: CASSSRAADEQFF

abundance: NA
v_gene: TRBV6-5
d_gene: NA
j_gene: TRBJ2-5
CDR3nt: TGTGCCAGCAGTTCCCCGGGACTGGTCTCTGGAGAGACCCAGTACTTC
CDR3aa: CASSSPGLVSGETQYF

abundance: NA
v_gene: TRBV30
d_gene: TRBD1
j_gene: TRBJ2-7
CDR3nt: TGTGCCTGGAGCAGGACAGGGGGTTACGAGCAGTACTTC
CDR3aa: CAWSRTGGYEQYF

abundance: NA
v_gene: TRBV18
d_gene: NA
j_gene: TRBJ2-1
CDR3nt: TGTGCCAGCTCACCGTATCAACGGACTCACTACAATGAGCAGTTCTTC
CDR3aa: CASSPYQRTHYNEQFF

abundance: NA
v_gene: TRBV30
d_gene: TRBD1
j_gene: TRBJ1-2
CDR3nt: TGTGCCTGGAGTTCCCCTCGGACAGGAGCTAACTATGGCTACACCTTC
CDR3aa: CAWSSPRTGANYGYTF

abundance: NA
v_gene: TRBV18
d_gene: NA
j_gene: TRBJ1-3
CDR3nt: TGTGCCAGCTCACCACCCGCAGGGTCTGGAAACACCATATATTTT
CDR3aa: CASSPPAGSGNTIYF

abundance: NA
v_gene: TRBV5-4
d_gene: NA
j_gene: TRBJ2-3
CDR3nt: TGTGCCAGCAGCGCGTACAGCACAGATACGCAGTATTTT
CDR3aa: CASSAYSTDTQYF

abundance: NA
v_gene: TRBV6-6
d_gene: NA
j_gene: TRBJ2-2
CDR3nt: TGTGCCAGCAGTTACGGGGGCGCGGGGAACACCGGGGAGCTGTTTTTT
CDR3aa: CASSYGGAGNTGELFF

abundance: NA
v_gene: TRBV5-1
d_gene: NA
j_gene: TRBJ1-6
CDR3nt: TGCGCCAGCAGCCCGGGACATCCCAATTCACCCCTCCACTTT
CDR3aa: CASSPGHPNSPLHF

abundance: NA
v_gene: TRBV14
d_gene: TRBD1
j_gene: TRBJ2-1
CDR3nt: TGTGCCAGCACCCTCAGGGGGACAGGCTCCTACAATGAGCAGTTCTTC
CDR3aa: CASTLRGTGSYNEQFF

abundance: NA
v_gene: TRBV30
d_gene: NA
j_gene: TRBJ1-6
CDR3nt: TGTGCCTGGAGTGGACGGGGAAGTGGAAATTCACCCCTCCACTTT
CDR3aa: CAWSGRGSGNSPLHF